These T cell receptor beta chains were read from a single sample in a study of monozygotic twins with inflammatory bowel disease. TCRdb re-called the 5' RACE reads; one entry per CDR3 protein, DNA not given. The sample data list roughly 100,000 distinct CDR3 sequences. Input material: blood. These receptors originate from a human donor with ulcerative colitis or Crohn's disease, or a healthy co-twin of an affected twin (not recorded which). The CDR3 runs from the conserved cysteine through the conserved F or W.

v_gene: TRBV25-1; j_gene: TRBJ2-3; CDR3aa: CASSESVHPTDTQYF
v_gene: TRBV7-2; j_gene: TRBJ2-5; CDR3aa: CASSPIPGQGAWETQYF
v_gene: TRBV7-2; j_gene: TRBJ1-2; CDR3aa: CASSLDMARGSYGYTF
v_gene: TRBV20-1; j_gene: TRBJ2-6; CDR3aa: CSAPRAGAPSGANVLTF
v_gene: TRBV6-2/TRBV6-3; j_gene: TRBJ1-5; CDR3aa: CASSYSPGGGHSNQPQHF
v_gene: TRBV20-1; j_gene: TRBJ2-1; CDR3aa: CSARDFTRTSGTNEQFF
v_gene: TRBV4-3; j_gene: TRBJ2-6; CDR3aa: CASSQARGQSGANVLTF
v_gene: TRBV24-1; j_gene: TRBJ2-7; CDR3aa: CATSDSRGLSYEQYF
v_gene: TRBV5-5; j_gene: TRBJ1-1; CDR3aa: CASSPLGGHNTEAFF
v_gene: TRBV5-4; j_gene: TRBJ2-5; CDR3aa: CASSLGWGTGNFETQYF
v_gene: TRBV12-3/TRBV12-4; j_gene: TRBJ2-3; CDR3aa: CASRGLAGGRDTQYF
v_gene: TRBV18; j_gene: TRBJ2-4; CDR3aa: CASSPLGMEWTSKNIQYF
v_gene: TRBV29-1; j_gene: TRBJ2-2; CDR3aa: CTPWTSGNTGELFF
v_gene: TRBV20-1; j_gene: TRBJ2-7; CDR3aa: CSARQPVSYEQYF
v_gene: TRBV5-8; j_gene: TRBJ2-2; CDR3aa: CASSLQAYTGELFF
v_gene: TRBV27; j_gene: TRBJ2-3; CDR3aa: CASSSLGLRQRQTSSTDTQYF
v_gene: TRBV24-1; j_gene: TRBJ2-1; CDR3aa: CATSDPGRSTYNEQFF
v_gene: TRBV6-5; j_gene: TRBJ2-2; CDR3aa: CASSYSTGTGGFNTGELFF
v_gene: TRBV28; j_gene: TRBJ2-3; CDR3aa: CASSPWSQPSTDTQYF
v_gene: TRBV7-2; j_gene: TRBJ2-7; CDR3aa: CASSLGAYLYEQYF
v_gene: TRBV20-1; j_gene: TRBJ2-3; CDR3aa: CSARDPSAPKSQYF
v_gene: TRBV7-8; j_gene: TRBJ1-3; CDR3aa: CASSLAWGAGNTIYF
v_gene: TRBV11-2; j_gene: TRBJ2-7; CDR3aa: CASGHRVREQYF
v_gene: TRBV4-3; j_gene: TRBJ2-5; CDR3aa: CASSQGGGGQETQYF
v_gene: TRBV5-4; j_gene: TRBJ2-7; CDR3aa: CASSQRHREKKDYEQYF
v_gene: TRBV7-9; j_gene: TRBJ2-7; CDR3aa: CASIPSGSWSYEQYF
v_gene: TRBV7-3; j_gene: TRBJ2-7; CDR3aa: CASSWGRTGTYEQYF
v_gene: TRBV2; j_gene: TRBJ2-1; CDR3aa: CASRDRANEQFF
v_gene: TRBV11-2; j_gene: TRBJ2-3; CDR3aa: CASSPSGSVFVTSTDTQYF
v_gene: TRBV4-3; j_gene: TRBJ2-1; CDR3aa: CASSRTSGRAGAYEQFF
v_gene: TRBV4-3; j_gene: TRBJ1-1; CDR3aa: CASSQEGQTLEAFF
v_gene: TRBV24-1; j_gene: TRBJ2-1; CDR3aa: CATSDLRRESWLNEQFF
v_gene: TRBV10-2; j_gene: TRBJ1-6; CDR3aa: CASSGDRVNSPLHF
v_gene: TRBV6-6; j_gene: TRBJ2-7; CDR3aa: CASTDSLTYEQYF
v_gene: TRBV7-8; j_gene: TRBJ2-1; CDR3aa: CASSRLRGGINNEQFF
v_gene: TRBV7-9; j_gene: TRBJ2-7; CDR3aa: CASSRRGGGTGTYEQYF
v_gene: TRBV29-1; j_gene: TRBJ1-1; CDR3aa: CSVEVPNRHNTEAFF
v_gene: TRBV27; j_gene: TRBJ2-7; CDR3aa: CARDADSYEQYF
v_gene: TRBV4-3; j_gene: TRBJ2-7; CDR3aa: CASSHIFGTEYEQYF
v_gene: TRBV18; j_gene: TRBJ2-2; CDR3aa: CASSPRQGGTGELFF
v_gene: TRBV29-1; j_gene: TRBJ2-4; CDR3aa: CSVSGGYIQYF
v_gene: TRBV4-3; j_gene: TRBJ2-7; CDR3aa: CASSQVPSYEQYF
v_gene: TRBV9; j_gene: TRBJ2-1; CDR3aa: CASSVRGLSLNNEQFF
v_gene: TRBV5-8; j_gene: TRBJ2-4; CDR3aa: CASSALRGDIQYF
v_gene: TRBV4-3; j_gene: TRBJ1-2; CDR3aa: CASSQDFGRRTAYGYTF
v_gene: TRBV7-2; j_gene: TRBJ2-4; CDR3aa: CASSRAVLAKNIQYF
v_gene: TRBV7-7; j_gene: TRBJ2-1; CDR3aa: CASSSDYRGHVNEQFF
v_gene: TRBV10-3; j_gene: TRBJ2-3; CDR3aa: CAIGTSGGQDTQYF
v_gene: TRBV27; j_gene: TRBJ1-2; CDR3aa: CASSLTLRDRGYGYTF
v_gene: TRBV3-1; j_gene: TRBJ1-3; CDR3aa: CASSQVSGNTIYF
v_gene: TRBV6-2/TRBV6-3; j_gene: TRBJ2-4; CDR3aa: CASNRGQGGRNIQYF
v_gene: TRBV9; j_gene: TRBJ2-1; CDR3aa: CASSVQGLAYNEQFF
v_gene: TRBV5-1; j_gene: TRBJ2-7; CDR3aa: CASSPQQGSYEQYF
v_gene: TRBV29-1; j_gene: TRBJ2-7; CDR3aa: CSVVPGSLEQYF
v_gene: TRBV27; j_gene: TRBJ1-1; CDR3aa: CASSVQGPNTEAFF
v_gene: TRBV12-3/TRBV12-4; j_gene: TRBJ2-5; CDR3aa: CASRGEGRGKTQYF
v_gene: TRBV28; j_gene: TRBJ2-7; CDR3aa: CASSSPPGQGAKEQYF
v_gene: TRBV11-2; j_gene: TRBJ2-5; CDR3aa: CASSFPYGKEETQYF